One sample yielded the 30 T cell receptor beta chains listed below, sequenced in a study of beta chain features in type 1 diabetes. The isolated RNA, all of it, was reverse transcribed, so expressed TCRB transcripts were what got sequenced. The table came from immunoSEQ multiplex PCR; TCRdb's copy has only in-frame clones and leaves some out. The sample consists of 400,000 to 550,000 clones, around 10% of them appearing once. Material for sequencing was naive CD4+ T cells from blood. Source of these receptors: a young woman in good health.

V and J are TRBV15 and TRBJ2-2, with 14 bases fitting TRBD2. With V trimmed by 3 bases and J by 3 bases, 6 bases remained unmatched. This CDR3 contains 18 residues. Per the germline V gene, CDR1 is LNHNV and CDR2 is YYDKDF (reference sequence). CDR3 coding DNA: TGTGCCACCAGCAGGGGACTAGCGGGAGACGGGCACACCGGGGAGCTGTTTTTT. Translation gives CATSRGLAGDGHTGELFF.

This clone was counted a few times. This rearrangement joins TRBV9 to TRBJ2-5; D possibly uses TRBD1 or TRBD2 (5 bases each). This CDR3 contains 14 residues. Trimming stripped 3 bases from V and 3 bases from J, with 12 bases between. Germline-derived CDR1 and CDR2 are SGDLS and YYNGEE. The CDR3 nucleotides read TGTGCCAGCAGCGAACCGGGACGGGAAGAGACCCAGTACTTC. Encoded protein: CASSEPGREETQYF.

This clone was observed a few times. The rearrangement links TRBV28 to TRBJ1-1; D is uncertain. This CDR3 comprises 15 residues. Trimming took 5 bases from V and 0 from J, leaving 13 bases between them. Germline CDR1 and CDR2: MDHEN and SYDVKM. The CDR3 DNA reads TGTGCCAGCAGTAGCCGCCGCAGCCTGAACACTGAAGCTTTCTTT. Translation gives CASSSRRSLNTEAFF.

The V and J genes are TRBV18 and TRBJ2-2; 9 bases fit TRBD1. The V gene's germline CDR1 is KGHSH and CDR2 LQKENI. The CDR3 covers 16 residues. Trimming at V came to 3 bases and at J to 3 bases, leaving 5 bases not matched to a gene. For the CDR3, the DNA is TGTGCCAGCTCACCGCCCGGGACAGGGTACACCGGGGAGCTGTTTTTT. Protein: CASSPPGTGYTGELFF.

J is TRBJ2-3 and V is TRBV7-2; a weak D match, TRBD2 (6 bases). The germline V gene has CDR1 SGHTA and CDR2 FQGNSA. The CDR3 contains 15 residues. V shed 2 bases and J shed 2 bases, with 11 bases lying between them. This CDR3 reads CASSLMGLFTDTQYF. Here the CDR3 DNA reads TGTGCCAGCAGCTTAATGGGACTCTTCACAGATACGCAGTATTTT.

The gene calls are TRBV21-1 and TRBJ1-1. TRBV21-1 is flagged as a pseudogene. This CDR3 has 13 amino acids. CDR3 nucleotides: TGTGCCAGCAGCAAAGCGCTCTACACTGAAGCTTTCTTT. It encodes CASSKALYTEAFF.

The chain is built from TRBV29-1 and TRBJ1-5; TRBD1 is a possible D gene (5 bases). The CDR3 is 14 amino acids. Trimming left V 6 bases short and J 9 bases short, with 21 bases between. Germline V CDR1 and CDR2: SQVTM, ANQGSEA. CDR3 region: CSVGVAARGGPQHF. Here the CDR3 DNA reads TGCAGCGTGGGGGTTGCCGCACGGGGCGGGCCCCAGCATTTT.

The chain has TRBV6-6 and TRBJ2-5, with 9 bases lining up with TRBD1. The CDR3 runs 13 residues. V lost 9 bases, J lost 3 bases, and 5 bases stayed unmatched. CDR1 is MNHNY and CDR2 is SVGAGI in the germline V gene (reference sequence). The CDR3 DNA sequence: TGTGCCAGTAAACAGGGGGCCGAAGAGACCCAGTACTTC. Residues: CASKQGAEETQYF.

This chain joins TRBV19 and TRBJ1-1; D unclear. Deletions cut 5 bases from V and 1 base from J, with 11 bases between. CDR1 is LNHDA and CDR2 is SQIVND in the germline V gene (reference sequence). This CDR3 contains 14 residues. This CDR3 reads CASSWAERNTEAFF. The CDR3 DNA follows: TGTGCCAGTAGTTGGGCCGAAAGGAACACTGAAGCTTTCTTT.

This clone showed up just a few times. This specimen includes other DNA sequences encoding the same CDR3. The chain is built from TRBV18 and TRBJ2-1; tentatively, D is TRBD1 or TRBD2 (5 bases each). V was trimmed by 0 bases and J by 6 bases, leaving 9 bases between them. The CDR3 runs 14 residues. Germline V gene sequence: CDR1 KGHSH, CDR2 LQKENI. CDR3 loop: CASSPPGGSNEQFF. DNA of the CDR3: TGTGCCAGCTCACCACCTGGGGGTTCCAATGAGCAGTTCTTC.

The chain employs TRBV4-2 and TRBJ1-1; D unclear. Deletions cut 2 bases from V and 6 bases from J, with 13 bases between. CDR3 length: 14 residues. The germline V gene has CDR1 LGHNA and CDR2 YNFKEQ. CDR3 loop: CASSQSGRTPEAFF. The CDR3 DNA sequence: TGTGCCAGCAGCCAATCTGGGCGTACGCCTGAAGCTTTCTTT.

The CDR3: CASSGTALLGEQYF. Here the CDR3 DNA reads TGTGCCAGCAGTGGCACGGCTCTCCTAGGCGAGCAGTACTTC. The V and J genes are TRBV25-1 and TRBJ2-5; no definite D call. The J call may be in error: the DNA end matches TRBJ2-7 better. The germline V gene has CDR1 MGHDK and CDR2 SYGVNS. The CDR3 is 14 residues long.

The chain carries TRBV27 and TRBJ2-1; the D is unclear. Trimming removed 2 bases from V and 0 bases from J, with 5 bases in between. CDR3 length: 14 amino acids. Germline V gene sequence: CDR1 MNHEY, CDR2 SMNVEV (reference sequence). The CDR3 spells CASSLDNSYNEQFF. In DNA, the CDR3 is TGTGCCAGCAGTTTAGACAACTCCTACAATGAGCAGTTCTTC.

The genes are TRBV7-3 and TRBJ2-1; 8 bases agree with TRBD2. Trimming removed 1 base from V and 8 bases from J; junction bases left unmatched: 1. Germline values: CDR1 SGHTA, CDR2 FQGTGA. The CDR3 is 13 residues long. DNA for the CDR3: TGTGCCAGCAGCTTAAGGACTAGCCATGAGCAGTTCTTC. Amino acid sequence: CASSLRTSHEQFF.

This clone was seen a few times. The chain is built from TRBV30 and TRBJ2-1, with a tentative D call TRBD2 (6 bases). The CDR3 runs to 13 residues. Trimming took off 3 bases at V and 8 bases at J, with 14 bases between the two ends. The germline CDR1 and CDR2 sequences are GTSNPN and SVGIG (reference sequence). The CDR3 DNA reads TGTGCCTGGAGCGTGGACTACTTGGATGAGCAGTTCTTC. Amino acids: CAWSVDYLDEQFF.

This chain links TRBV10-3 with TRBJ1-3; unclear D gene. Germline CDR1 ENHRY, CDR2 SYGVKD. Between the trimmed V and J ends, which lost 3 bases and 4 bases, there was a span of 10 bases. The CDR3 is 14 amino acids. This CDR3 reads CAISDGRGGNTIYF. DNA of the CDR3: TGTGCCATCAGTGACGGACGAGGCGGAAACACCATATATTTT.

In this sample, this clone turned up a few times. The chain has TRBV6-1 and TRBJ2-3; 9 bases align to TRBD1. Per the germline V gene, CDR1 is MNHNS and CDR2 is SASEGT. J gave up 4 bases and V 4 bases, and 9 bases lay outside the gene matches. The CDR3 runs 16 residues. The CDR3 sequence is CASSGGQGSRPDTQYF. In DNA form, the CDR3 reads TGTGCCAGCAGTGGCGGACAGGGGAGCCGACCAGATACGCAGTATTTT.

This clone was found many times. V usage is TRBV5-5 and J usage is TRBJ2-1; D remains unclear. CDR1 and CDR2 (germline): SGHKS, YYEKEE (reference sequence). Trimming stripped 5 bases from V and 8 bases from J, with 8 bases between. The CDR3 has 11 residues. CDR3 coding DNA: TGTGCCAGCAGTTACAGCGATGAGCAGTTCTTC. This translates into CASSYSDEQFF.

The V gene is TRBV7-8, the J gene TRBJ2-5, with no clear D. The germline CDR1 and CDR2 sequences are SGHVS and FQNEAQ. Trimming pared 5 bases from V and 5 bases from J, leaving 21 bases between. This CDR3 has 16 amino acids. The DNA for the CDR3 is TGTGCCAGCAGCCCCGGTACCCAGATAGGGCGGGAGACCCAGTACTTC. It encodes CASSPGTQIGRETQYF.

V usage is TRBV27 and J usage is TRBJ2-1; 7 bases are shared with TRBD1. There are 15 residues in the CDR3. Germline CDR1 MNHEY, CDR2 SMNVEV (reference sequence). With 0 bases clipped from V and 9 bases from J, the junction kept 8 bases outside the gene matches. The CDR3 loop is CASSLSSRWDSEQFF. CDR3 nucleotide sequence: TGTGCCAGCAGTTTATCTTCCCGATGGGACAGTGAGCAGTTCTTC.

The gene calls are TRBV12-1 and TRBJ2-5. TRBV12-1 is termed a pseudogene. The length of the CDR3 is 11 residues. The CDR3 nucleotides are TGTGCCAGCAGGATCCCGGAGACCCAGTACTTC. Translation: CASRIPETQYF.

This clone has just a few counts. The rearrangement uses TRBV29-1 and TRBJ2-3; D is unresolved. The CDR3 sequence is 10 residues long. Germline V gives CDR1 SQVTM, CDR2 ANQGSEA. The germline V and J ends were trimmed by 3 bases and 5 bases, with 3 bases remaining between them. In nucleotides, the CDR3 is TGCAGCGTTGATGAAGATACGCAGTATTTT. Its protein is CSVDEDTQYF.

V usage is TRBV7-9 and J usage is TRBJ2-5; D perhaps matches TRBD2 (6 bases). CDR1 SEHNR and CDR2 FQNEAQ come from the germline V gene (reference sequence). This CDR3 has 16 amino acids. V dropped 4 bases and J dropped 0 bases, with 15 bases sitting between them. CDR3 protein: CASSYLGAGYQETQYF. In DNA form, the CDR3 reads TGTGCCAGCAGCTACCTTGGGGCGGGATACCAAGAGACCCAGTACTTC.

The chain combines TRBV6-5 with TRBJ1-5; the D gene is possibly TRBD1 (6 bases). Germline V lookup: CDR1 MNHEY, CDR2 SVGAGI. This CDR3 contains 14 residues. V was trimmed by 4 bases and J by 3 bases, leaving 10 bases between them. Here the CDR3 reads CASSSTGLNQPQHF. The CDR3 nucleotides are TGTGCCAGCAGTTCTACAGGGCTCAATCAGCCCCAGCATTTT.

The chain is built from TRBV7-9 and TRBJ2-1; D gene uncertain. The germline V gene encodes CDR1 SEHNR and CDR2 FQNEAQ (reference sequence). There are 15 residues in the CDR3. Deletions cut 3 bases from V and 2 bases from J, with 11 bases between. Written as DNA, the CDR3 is TGTGCCAGCAGCTTGCCCTCGACTCCCTACAATGAGCAGTTCTTC. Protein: CASSLPSTPYNEQFF.

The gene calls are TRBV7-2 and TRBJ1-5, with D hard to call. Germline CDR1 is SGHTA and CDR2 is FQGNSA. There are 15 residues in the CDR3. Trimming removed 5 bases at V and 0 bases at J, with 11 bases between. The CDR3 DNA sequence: TGTGCCAGCAGCCCCGGGTCTCGTAGCAATCAGCCCCAGCATTTT. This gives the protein CASSPGSRSNQPQHF.

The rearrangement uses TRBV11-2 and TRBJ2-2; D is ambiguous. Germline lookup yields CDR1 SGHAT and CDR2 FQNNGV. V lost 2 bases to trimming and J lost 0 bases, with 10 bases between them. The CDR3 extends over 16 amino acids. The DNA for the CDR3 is TGTGCCAGCAGCTTAAACGCTGCCCCGAACACCGGGGAGCTGTTTTTT. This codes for CASSLNAAPNTGELFF.

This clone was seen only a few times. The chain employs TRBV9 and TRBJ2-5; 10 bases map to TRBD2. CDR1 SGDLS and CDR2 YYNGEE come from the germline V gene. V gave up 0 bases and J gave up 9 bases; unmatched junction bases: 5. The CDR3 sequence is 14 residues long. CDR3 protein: CASSVVASGGAQYF. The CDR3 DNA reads TGTGCCAGCAGCGTAGTAGCTAGCGGGGGTGCCCAGTACTTC.

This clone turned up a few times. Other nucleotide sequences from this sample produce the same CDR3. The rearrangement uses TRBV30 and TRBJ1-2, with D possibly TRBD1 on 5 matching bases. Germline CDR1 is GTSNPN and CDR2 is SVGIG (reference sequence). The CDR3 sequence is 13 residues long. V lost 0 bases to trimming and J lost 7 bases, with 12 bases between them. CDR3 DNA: TGTGCCTGGAGTGTAAAAGGGGCCGGTGGCTACACCTTC. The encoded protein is CAWSVKGAGGYTF. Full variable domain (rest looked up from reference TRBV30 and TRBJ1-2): SQTIHQWPATLVQPVGSPLSLECTVEGTSNPNLYWYRQAAGRGLQLLFYSVGIGQISSEVPQNLSASRPQDRQFILSSKKLLLSDSGFYLCAWSVKGAGGYTFGSGTRLTVV.

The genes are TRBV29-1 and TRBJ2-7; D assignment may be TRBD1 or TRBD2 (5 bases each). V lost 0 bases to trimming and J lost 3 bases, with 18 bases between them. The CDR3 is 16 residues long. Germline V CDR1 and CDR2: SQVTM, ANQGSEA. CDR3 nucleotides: TGCAGCGTTGAAGAACGGGGCAACCGGTCGGGCTACGAGCAGTACTTC. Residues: CSVEERGNRSGYEQYF.